This TCR beta chain appears in the sequencing data of a study of blood T cell repertoires in COVID-19. Overall study context: PBMCs, B-cell-depleted T cells, or T cells were the source of the cDNA or gDNA that made up the material.

TCRdb's table, derived via immunoSEQ multiplex PCR, lists solely in-frame clones and lacks some. The sample shows around 72,000 clones, 91% of them seen only once. This receptor was obtained from a human donor with active COVID-19. The donor label of this sample is uncertain. Specimen: peripheral blood.

CDR3 sequence (DNA): TGTGCCAGCAGAGAAGACGCTCAGGGCGAGCAGTACTTC. Translated, it gives CASREDAQGEQYF. The chain is built from TRBV27 and TRBJ2-7, with D perhaps matching TRBD1 (5 bases). This CDR3 comprises 13 residues. CDR1 is MNHEY, CDR2 SMNVEV, per germline (reference sequence). Trimming took off 6 bases at V and 6 bases at J, with 15 bases between the two ends.